Reported below is one T cell receptor beta chain. A read error may account for a junction end that differs from germline. This sample stems from a study of cytomegalovirus exposure and HLA in healthy donors. Use of 60 Vbeta and 13 Jbeta primers characterized the PCR. Clones were read by immunoSEQ multiplex PCR, and TCRdb kept only the in-frame ones, dropping some. The sample records approximately 200,000 clones, 82% being singletons. The germline V gene has CDR1 SGHAT and CDR2 FQNNGV. The CDR3 runs 14 residues. The receptor was isolated from a boy between 2 and 10 years old in good health and CMV-seronegative. Sequencing was carried out using PBMCs. The gene calls are TRBV11-2 and TRBJ2-1; the match to TRBD2 covers 11 bases. The CDR3 bases are TGTGCCAGCAGCATCAGTCTAGCGGGGGGAAAGCAATTCTTC. Its protein product is CASSISLAGGKQFF.